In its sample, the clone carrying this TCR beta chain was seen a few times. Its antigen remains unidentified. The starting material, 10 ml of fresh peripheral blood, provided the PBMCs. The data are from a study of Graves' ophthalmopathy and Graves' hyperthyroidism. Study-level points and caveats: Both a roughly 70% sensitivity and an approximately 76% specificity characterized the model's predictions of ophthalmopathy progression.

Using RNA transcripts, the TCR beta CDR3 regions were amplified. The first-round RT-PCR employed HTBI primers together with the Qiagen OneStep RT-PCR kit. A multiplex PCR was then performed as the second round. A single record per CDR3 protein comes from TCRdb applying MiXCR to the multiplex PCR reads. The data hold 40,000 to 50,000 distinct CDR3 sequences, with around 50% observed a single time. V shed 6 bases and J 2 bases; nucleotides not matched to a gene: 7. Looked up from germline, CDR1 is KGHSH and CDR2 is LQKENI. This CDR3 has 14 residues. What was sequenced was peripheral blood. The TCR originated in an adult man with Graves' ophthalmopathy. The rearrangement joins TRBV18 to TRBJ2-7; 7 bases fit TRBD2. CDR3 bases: TGTGCCAGCTCCCACCGCGGGAGCGCCTACGAGCAGTACTTC. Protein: CASSHRGSAYEQYF.